This T cell receptor (beta chain) stems from a study of blood T cell repertoires in COVID-19. About the research overall: Material from acute and convalescent COVID-19 was sourced from the United States, Italy and Spain. T cells, B-cell-depleted T cells, or PBMCs supplied cDNA or gDNA.

The V and J ends lost 5 bases and 7 bases, in that order; junction bases with no gene match: 9. This CDR3 is 15 amino acids long. Germline assignment: CDR1 SGHTA and CDR2 FQGTGA. This clone was detected a few times. Per the authors' pipeline: For nucleated cells, counts were estimated from reference gene primer amplification. Only in-frame clones appear in the TCRdb table, and some are missing; sequencing was by immunoSEQ multiplex PCR. That table supplies the V and J calls and clone size; D and trimming were determined from the DNA. The sample has about 150,000 clones; approximately 84% are singletons. It was during active infection that Seattle patients were enrolled and then longitudinally followed.

The sample was peripheral blood. V is TRBV7-3 and J is TRBJ1-2, with TRBD1 identical over 11 bases. The source is a woman aged 55-70 years with COVID-19, enrolled during active disease. CDR3: CASSPPGQGVAGYTF. The CDR3 nucleotides are TGTGCCAGCAGCCCGCCGGGACAGGGGGTGGCTGGCTACACCTTC.